The present entry profiles one TCR beta chain with its context. The antigen is not known. The data belong to a study of identical twins. General study findings and limits: Those out-of-frame alpha sequences shared by twins showed an excess of low generation probability.

TCRdb recomputed calls from the 5' RACE reads with MiXCR, one row per CDR3 protein. The data hold 700,000 or so distinct CDR3 sequences, with 21% observed a single time. The germline gives CDR1 SEHNR, CDR2 FQNEAQ (reference sequence). This CDR3 is built from 16 residues. V was shortened by 2 bases and J by 0 bases, with 13 bases between the two germline ends. The data also belong to a second study, concerning T cells expressing NK-cell markers.

This receptor was taken from a woman in her late teens or twenties in good health. The specimen was PBMCs. V and J are TRBV7-9 and TRBJ1-1; D is perhaps TRBD1 (5 bases). CDR3 region: CASSLPGGTMNTEAFF. DNA for the CDR3: TGTGCCAGCAGCTTACCAGGAGGGACTATGAACACTGAAGCTTTCTTT.